These 14 T cell receptor beta chains were sequenced from one sample in a study of T cells in Graves' hyperthyroidism and ophthalmopathy. Using RNA transcripts as the source, TCR beta CDR3 regions were amplified. A set of HTBI primers served as the primers for a first-round RT-PCR of the TCR CDR3. From the multiplex PCR reads, TCRdb called clonotypes with MiXCR, one entry per CDR3 protein. Of hundreds of thousands of distinct CDR3 sequences in the sample, 15% to 18% were seen once. Sequenced sample: blood. Receptor source: a woman aged 18-29 years with Graves' hyperthyroidism.

Concerning this clonotype: This may be a read error: a much more frequent sequence differs by one nucleotide. The rearrangement links TRBV5-1 to TRBJ1-3; TRBD1 agrees at 7 bases. Germline CDR1 and CDR2: SGHRS and YFSETQ. The CDR3 consists of 14 residues. The CDR3 protein is CVSSWGTAGNTIYF. The CDR3 DNA sequence: TGCGTCAGCAGCTGGGGGACAGCTGGAAACACCATATATTTT.

The chain combines TRBV6-4 with TRBJ2-3; 11 bases are shared with TRBD2. CDR1 is MRHNA and CDR2 is SNTAGT in the germline V gene. This CDR3 contains 16 residues. The V segment lost 0 bases and the J segment 5 bases; nucleotides outside the gene matches: 4. The CDR3 loop is CASSDSSGGAVDTQYF. In DNA, the CDR3 is TGTGCCAGCAGTGACTCTAGCGGGGGGGCCGTAGATACGCAGTATTTT.

The rearrangement links TRBV5-5 to TRBJ2-4; D may be TRBD1 (5 bases). CDR3 size: 15 residues. V was trimmed by 2 bases and J by 1 base, leaving 10 bases between them. Germline CDR1 SGHKS, CDR2 YYEKEE (reference sequence). The CDR3 loop reads CASSLRGFAKNIQYF. The CDR3 DNA reads as TGTGCCAGCAGCTTAAGGGGATTCGCCAAAAACATTCAGTACTTC.

The CDR3, as DNA: TGTGCCAGCAGCACGTTTCTGGTTAGAGCGGGGGGGAGTGAGCAGTTCTTC. Residues: CASSTFLVRAGGSEQFF. J is TRBJ2-1 and V is TRBV28; TRBD2 matches at 10 bases. The CDR3 is 17 residues long. Germline CDR1 reads MDHEN; CDR2 reads SYDVKM. With V trimmed by 6 bases and J by 9 bases, 17 bases remained unmatched. Complete variable domain (other parts from reference TRBV28 and TRBJ2-1): DVKVTQSSRYLVKRTGEKVFLECVQDMDHENMFWYRQDPGLGLRLIYFSYDVKMKEKGDIPEGYSVSREKKERFSLILESASTNQTSMYLCASSTFLVRAGGSEQFFGPGTRLTVL.

The chain couples TRBV12-3 or TRBV12-4 to TRBJ2-7, with D perhaps TRBD2 (6 bases). This CDR3 contains 12 residues. Trimming took off 5 bases at V and 4 bases at J, with 9 bases between the two ends. The CDR3 reads CASSGGNYEQYF. The CDR3, as DNA: TGTGCCAGCAGTGGAGGGAATTACGAGCAGTACTTC.

The table lists this clonotype with many counts. The genes are TRBV6-1 and TRBJ2-3; D is perhaps TRBD2 (6 bases). Germline assignment: CDR1 MNHNS and CDR2 SASEGT. The CDR3 is 13 residues long. Trimming took off 4 bases at V and 8 bases at J, with 13 bases between the two ends. The CDR3 region has the DNA TGTGCCAGCAGTGGGACTGTCGGGGGTACGCAGTATTTT. Translation gives CASSGTVGGTQYF.

This clonotype was detected ten times or more. The genes are TRBV6-2 or TRBV6-3 and TRBJ2-1, with TRBD2 as a possible D gene (5 bases). The germline gives CDR1 MNHEY, CDR2 SVGEGT. CDR3 length equals 15 residues. V shed 6 bases and J shed 9 bases, with 21 bases lying between them. CDR3 sequence: CASSPSGLSAGEQFF. The CDR3 DNA follows: TGTGCCAGCAGCCCGTCGGGGTTGAGCGCGGGTGAGCAGTTCTTC.

A note on this clonotype: A read error may explain this, as a much larger clone is one base away. The J gene is TRBJ2-7, the V gene TRBV13; D perhaps matches TRBD2 (7 bases). The V gene's germline CDR1 is PRHDT and CDR2 FYEKMQ (reference sequence). The CDR3 extends over 13 amino acids. The CDR3 loop is CANSEEGGHEQYF. CDR3 DNA sequence: TGTGCCAACAGCGAAGAGGGGGGGCACGAGCAGTACTTC.

This clonotype came up many times. The V and J genes are TRBV12-3 or TRBV12-4 and TRBJ1-4; D gene unclear. This CDR3 comprises 14 residues. Deletions cut 8 bases from V and 4 bases from J, with 14 bases between. The DNA of the CDR3 is TGTGCCAGCGGCCCGGGCAGAGGTAATGAAAAACTGTTTTTT. Its translation: CASGPGRGNEKLFF.

Of note for this clonotype: This may be a read error: a much more frequent sequence differs by one nucleotide. The rearrangement links TRBV14 to TRBJ1-3, with D tentatively TRBD1 (5 bases). The V and J ends lost 4 bases and 0 bases respectively, with 13 bases between them. Germline CDR1 SGHDN, CDR2 FVKESK. The length of the CDR3 is 16 residues. The CDR3 loop reads CASSLRQTGSGNTIYF. The DNA for the CDR3 is TGTGCCAGCAGCCTAAGACAGACGGGCTCTGGAAACACCATATATTTT.

In this sample, this clonotype turned up many times. V and J are TRBV27 and TRBJ1-2; maybe TRBD1 (5 bases). CDR3 length equals 14 residues. Trimming removed 5 bases from V and 6 bases from J, with 16 bases in between. The germline gives CDR1 MNHEY, CDR2 SMNVEV (reference sequence). The CDR3 nucleotides are TGTGCCAGCAGTCCACTGCCGGGGGGGGATGGCTACACCTTC. Translated, it gives CASSPLPGGDGYTF.

This clonotype was detected many times. Here the CDR3 DNA reads TGTGCCAGCAGTCCGCGGGACACCTACGAGCAGTACTTC. This gives the protein CASSPRDTYEQYF. The genes are TRBV2 and TRBJ2-7, with D tentatively TRBD1 or TRBD2 (6 bases each). CDR1 is SNHLY, CDR2 FYNNEI, per germline. This CDR3 region has 13 residues. V lost 5 bases, J lost 2 bases, and 10 bases lay in between.

This clonotype has at least ten counts. The chain is built from TRBV7-9 and TRBJ1-1, with a tentative D call TRBD1 (5 bases). CDR3 length: 16 residues. The V end was cut by 5 bases, the J end by 4 bases, with 20 bases between. Germline CDR1 reads SEHNR; CDR2 reads FQNEAQ (reference sequence). The CDR3 DNA reads as TGTGCCAGCAGCCGGGACTGGTCCATCGAGAGCACTGAAGCTTTCTTT. The encoded protein is CASSRDWSIESTEAFF.

There are a few counts of this clonotype. The chain couples TRBV12-3 or TRBV12-4 to TRBJ1-2; D unclear. The CDR3 runs to 14 residues. V lost 1 base to trimming and J lost 8 bases, with 14 bases between them. CDR3 region: CASSLGSYNGGYTF. Here the CDR3 DNA reads TGTGCCAGCAGTTTAGGCAGTTACAATGGGGGCTACACCTTC.